The 25 T cell receptor beta chains reported below all come from one sample, sequenced in a study of CD8 T cells in Susac syndrome. An input of roughly 0.5 to 1 ug of RNA was subjected to reverse transcription using random hexamers. TCRdb re-derived calls from the immunoSEQ multiplex PCR reads in MiXCR, one entry per CDR3 protein. The data hold 170,000 or so distinct CDR3 sequences, with 95% to 96% observed a single time. The sample was CD4+ T cells from PBMCs. Receptors originate from a human donor with Susac syndrome.

The J gene is TRBJ1-4, the V gene TRBV20-1; 9 bases map to TRBD1. The CDR3 spans 13 residues. V was clipped by 4 bases and J by 6 bases; unmatched bases: 3. Germline V lookup: CDR1 DFQATT, CDR2 SNEGSKA (reference sequence). The DNA for the CDR3 is TGCAGTGCTAAACAGGGGGCGGATGAAAAACTGTTTTTT. This codes for CSAKQGADEKLFF.

The chain carries TRBV24-1 and TRBJ2-6; tentatively, D is TRBD1 (5 bases). V was pared by 3 bases and J by 2 bases, with 10 bases between. Germline V lookup: CDR1 KGHDR, CDR2 SFDVKD. The CDR3 runs 16 residues. This chain's CDR3 is CATSDPAGPGANVLTF. The CDR3, as DNA: TGTGCCACCAGTGATCCAGCAGGGCCTGGGGCCAACGTCCTGACTTTC.

The rearrangement links TRBV14 to TRBJ2-2; no clear D gene. CDR1 and CDR2 (germline): SGHDN, FVKESK. Between the trimmed V and J ends, which lost 2 bases and 0 bases, there was a span of 13 bases. The CDR3 contains 17 residues. The CDR3, as DNA: TGTGCCAGCAGCCAATGGACGCAAGCATCGAACACCGGGGAGCTGTTTTTT. It yields the protein CASSQWTQASNTGELFF.

The genes are TRBV5-1 and TRBJ2-1; 7 nucleotides align to TRBD1. The CDR3 has 17 residues. Germline loops: CDR1 SGHRS, CDR2 YFSETQ. V lost 4 bases, J lost 2 bases, and 12 bases stayed unmatched. CDR3 amino acids: CASSGARDRAAYNEQFF. CDR3 DNA sequence: TGCGCCAGCAGCGGTGCTCGAGACAGGGCGGCCTACAATGAGCAGTTCTTC. Complete variable domain (other parts from reference TRBV5-1 and TRBJ2-1): KAGVTQTPRYLIKTRGQQVTLSCSPISGHRSVSWYQQTPGQGLQFLFEYFSETQRNKGNFPGRFSGRQFSNSRSEMNVSTLELGDSALYLCASSGARDRAAYNEQFFGPGTRLTVL.

CDR3 nucleotides: TGCAGCGTGGTACAGGGGGCGGCTAAAAACATTCAGTACTTC. Residues: CSVVQGAAKNIQYF. The J gene is TRBJ2-4, the V gene TRBV29-1; 9 bases line up with TRBD1. Germline-derived CDR1 and CDR2 are SQVTM and ANQGSEA. V lost 6 bases, J lost 4 bases, and 7 bases stayed unmatched. The CDR3 spans 14 residues.

This chain links TRBV2 with TRBJ2-1; D gene unclear. There are 14 residues in the CDR3. The V end lost 9 bases, the J end lost 6 bases, and 18 bases lay between the germline ends. The germline V gene encodes CDR1 SNHLY and CDR2 FYNNEI. The CDR3: CASAAGYGSNEQFF. The CDR3, as DNA: TGTGCCAGTGCCGCAGGATACGGAAGCAATGAGCAGTTCTTC.

This chain connects TRBV7-8 to TRBJ2-7; D may correspond to TRBD1 or TRBD2 (5 bases each). Germline V gene data show CDR1 as SGHVS and CDR2 as FQNEAQ. With 1 base removed from V and 3 bases from J, the gap between germline ends came to 13 bases. The CDR3 runs 15 residues. CDR3 nucleotides: TGTGCCAGCAGCTTAGAGCCGGGACCCTACTACGAGCAGTACGTC. The encoded protein is CASSLEPGPYYEQYV.

This clonotype was seen just once. V usage is TRBV6-2 or TRBV6-3 and J usage is TRBJ1-2, with 7 bases identical to TRBD1. CDR1 and CDR2 from the germline V gene are MNHEY and SVGEGT. The CDR3 runs to 14 residues. The trim removed 5 bases at V and 5 bases at J, leaving 8 bases unmatched. The CDR3 DNA follows: TGTGCCAGCAGTAGTCGGGACAGAATTTATGGCTACACCTTC. This sequence encodes CASSSRDRIYGYTF.

The chain couples TRBV2 to TRBJ2-1, with 7 bases identical to TRBD2. The CDR3 contains 15 residues. After removal of 2 bases from V and 2 bases from J, the junction contained 3 bases not matched to a gene. Germline V gives CDR1 SNHLY, CDR2 FYNNEI. CDR3: CASSERLATYNEQFF. The CDR3 DNA is TGTGCCAGCAGTGAAAGACTAGCAACCTACAATGAGCAGTTCTTC.

The chain links TRBV24-1 to TRBJ2-5, with 10 bases lining up with TRBD1. The V and J ends lost 4 bases and 4 bases, in that order; junction bases with no gene match: 5. CDR3 length: 15 residues. Germline V CDR1 and CDR2: KGHDR, SFDVKD. The CDR3: CATSDPGQGLETQYF. DNA of the CDR3: TGTGCCACCAGTGACCCGGGACAGGGGCTAGAGACCCAGTACTTC.

The rearrangement joins TRBV28 to TRBJ2-3; TRBD2 matches 11 bases. Looked up from germline, CDR1 is MDHEN and CDR2 is SYDVKM. The J segment lost 7 bases and the V segment lost 5 bases, leaving 2 bases of the junction unmatched. CDR3 length equals 13 residues. DNA of the CDR3: TGTGCCAGCAGTCCTAGCGGGGGGAATACGCAGTATTTT. Its translation is CASSPSGGNTQYF. Filled out from reference TRBV28 and TRBJ2-3, the complete variable domain reads DVKVTQSSRYLVKRTGEKVFLECVQDMDHENMFWYRQDPGLGLRLIYFSYDVKMKEKGDIPEGYSVSREKKERFSLILESASTNQTSMYLCASSPSGGNTQYFGPGTRLTVL.

This clonotype was seen a single time. The chain links TRBV7-2 to TRBJ2-6; D not certain. Germline V gives CDR1 SGHTA, CDR2 FQGNSA. This CDR3 is built from 14 residues. Trimming cost V 5 bases and J 0 bases, with 5 bases left between them. CDR3 in amino acids: CASSLDSGANVLTF. The CDR3 DNA sequence: TGTGCCAGCAGCCTGGACTCTGGGGCCAACGTCCTGACTTTC.

The V call is TRBV2, the J call TRBJ2-1; 9 bases line up with TRBD2. Germline-derived CDR1 and CDR2 are SNHLY and FYNNEI. The V gene end was trimmed by 2 bases and the J gene end by 6 bases; junction bases not matched to a gene: 2. The CDR3 loop spans 14 amino acids. CDR3 sequence: CASSELAGTNEQFF. CDR3 nucleotide sequence: TGTGCCAGCAGTGAACTAGCGGGAACCAATGAGCAGTTCTTC.

The chain joins TRBV28 to TRBJ2-3; TRBD1 aligns across 9 bases. Germline V gene data show CDR1 as MDHEN and CDR2 as SYDVKM. The CDR3 has 14 residues. V shed 9 bases, J shed 5 bases, and the junction held 9 bases outside the gene matches. Written as DNA, the CDR3 is TGTGCCAGTGGGACAGGGTCCTTCAGAGATACGCAGTATTTT. Translated: CASGTGSFRDTQYF.

V and J are TRBV7-2 and TRBJ2-7; TRBD1 aligns across 9 bases. CDR1 and CDR2 (germline): SGHTA, FQGNSA. Germline trimming cut 6 bases from V and 4 bases from J; bases unmatched to any gene: 10. The CDR3 loop spans 15 amino acids. The CDR3 region is CASSLDRGEAYEQYV. In DNA, the CDR3 is TGTGCCAGCAGTCTAGACAGGGGGGAAGCATACGAGCAGTACGTC.

The chain carries TRBV7-2 and TRBJ1-1, with 10 bases that match TRBD1. V gave up 4 bases and J gave up 1 base; unmatched junction bases: 3. Germline V lookup: CDR1 SGHTA, CDR2 FQGNSA. There are 15 residues in the CDR3. CDR3 in amino acids: CASSSRTGGNTEAFF. The CDR3 bases are TGTGCCAGCAGCTCGAGGACAGGGGGGAACACTGAAGCTTTCTTT. Filled out from reference TRBV7-2 and TRBJ1-1, the complete variable domain reads GAGVSQSPSNKVTEKGKDVELRCDPISGHTALYWYRQSLGQGLEFLIYFQGNSAPDKSGLPSDRFSAERTGGSVSTLTIQRTQQEDSAVYLCASSSRTGGNTEAFFGQGTRLTVV.

The CDR3, as DNA: TGCGCCAGCAGCCAAGATAGGGGGACTGTTAATGAAAAACTGTTTTTT. Residues: CASSQDRGTVNEKLFF. The V call is TRBV4-3, the J call TRBJ1-4; TRBD1 might be the D (6 bases). V lost 0 bases and J lost 4, with 12 bases in between. The CDR3 has 16 amino acids. The germline V gene encodes CDR1 LGHNA and CDR2 YSLEER.

The chain recombines TRBV28 with TRBJ1-1; 11 bases align to TRBD1. The CDR3 contains 15 residues. J gave up 5 bases and V 7 bases, and 9 bases lay outside the gene matches. The germline gives CDR1 MDHEN, CDR2 SYDVKM. The CDR3 DNA is TGTGCCAGCATTACACCCGGGACAGGGGGAACTGAAGCTTTCTTT. This translates into CASITPGTGGTEAFF.

The rearrangement links TRBV28 to TRBJ1-1, with TRBD1 as a possible D gene (5 bases). Trimming shortened V by 6 bases and J by 1 base, and 24 bases separated the two germline ends. This CDR3 spans 18 amino acids. Per the germline V gene, CDR1 is MDHEN and CDR2 is SYDVKM. The CDR3 region is CASSSMQGYGAENTEAFF. The CDR3 DNA reads as TGTGCCAGCAGCTCGATGCAGGGTTATGGGGCGGAGAACACTGAAGCTTTCTTT.

This clonotype was picked up one time. V usage is TRBV7-9 and J usage is TRBJ2-1; D uncertain. Per germline, CDR1 SEHNR and CDR2 FQNEAQ (reference sequence). This CDR3 has 13 residues. Trimming removed 1 base from V and 5 bases from J, with 6 bases in between. The chain's CDR3 is CASSLVPHNEQFF. DNA of the CDR3: TGTGCCAGCAGCTTAGTCCCCCACAATGAGCAGTTCTTC.

V is TRBV5-4 and J is TRBJ2-2; TRBD1 matches 8 bases. The CDR3 consists of 16 residues. The trim removed 4 bases at V and 4 bases at J, leaving 9 bases unmatched. Germline V gene lookup returns CDR1 SGHNT and CDR2 YYREEE (reference sequence). The CDR3 DNA follows: TGTGCCAGCAGCCACGGGGACAGGCGGTCCACCGGGGAGCTGTTTTTT. It translates to CASSHGDRRSTGELFF. The complete variable domain, with remaining parts taken from reference TRBV5-4 and TRBJ2-2, reads ETGVTQSPTHLIKTRGQQVTLRCSSQSGHNTVSWYQQALGQGPQFIFQYYREEENGRGNFPPRFSGLQFPNYSSELNVNALELDDSALYLCASSHGDRRSTGELFFGEGSRLTVL.

The genes are TRBV24-1 and TRBJ1-1; D unclear. The CDR3 runs 19 residues. Germline CDR1 reads KGHDR; CDR2 reads SFDVKD. V dropped 0 bases and J dropped 0 bases, with 19 bases sitting between them. CDR3 in amino acids: CATSDLQKARSRLNTEAFF. CDR3 DNA: TGTGCCACCAGTGATTTGCAAAAGGCCCGTTCCAGGCTGAACACTGAAGCTTTCTTT.

This rearrangement joins TRBV15 to TRBJ1-6; possible D gene TRBD1, 6 bases. The germline CDR1 and CDR2 sequences are LNHNV and YYDKDF (reference sequence). CDR3 size: 14 residues. Trimming took 5 bases from V and 8 from J, leaving 13 bases between them. CDR3 amino acids: CATSGQQGDSPLHF. In nucleotides, the CDR3 is TGTGCCACCAGCGGACAGCAGGGTGATTCACCCCTCCACTTT. Supplemented by reference TRBV15 and TRBJ1-6, the full variable domain reads DAMVIQNPRYQVTQFGKPVTLSCSQTLNHNVMYWYQQKSSQAPKLLFHYYDKDFNNEADTPDNFQSRRPNTSFCFLDIRSPGLGDTAMYLCATSGQQGDSPLHFGNGTRLTVT.

The genes are TRBV12-3 or TRBV12-4 and TRBJ2-2; D perhaps matches TRBD2 (5 bases). This CDR3 is 14 amino acids long. V lost 3 bases, J lost 5 bases, and 10 bases lay in between. The CDR3 sequence: CASSLGSLTGELFF. CDR3 sequence (DNA): TGTGCCAGCAGTTTGGGGAGTCTTACCGGGGAGCTGTTTTTT.

The chain recombines TRBV6-6 with TRBJ1-1, with unresolved D. Germline lookup yields CDR1 MNHNY and CDR2 SVGAGI (reference sequence). Between the trimmed V and J ends, which lost 6 bases and 1 base, there was a span of 9 bases. The length of the CDR3 is 13 residues. The CDR3 loop is CASRLGRNTEAFF. The CDR3 DNA follows: TGTGCCAGCAGACTCGGGCGGAACACTGAAGCTTTCTTT.